The entry that follows covers one TCR beta chain sequence. Its antigen is currently unknown. Germline V gene sequence: CDR1 SQVTM, CDR2 ANQGSEA. The CDR3 is 12 residues long. V lost 4 bases and J lost 4, with 8 bases in between. This sample was taken from a study of T cell responses to AZD1222 COVID-19 vaccine. Study results and caveats: Close to half of spike-specific TCRs reportedly recognize unmutated variant regions. CD4 TCRs linked to vaccination spanned spike, dominating at 160-218 and 743-854.

Sequencing was performed with immunoSEQ multiplex PCR; in TCRdb, only in-frame clones are kept and a portion is missing. The data contain 97,000 or so clones, roughly 90% of them seen just once; the ten biggest clones take up roughly 2.7%. V usage is TRBV29-1 and J usage is TRBJ1-5; D is unresolved. The specimen comprised peripheral blood, sampled on day 0 of AZD1222 vaccination. The receptor comes from an adult in good health. The CDR3 nucleotides read TGCAGCGTTGGGAACTCAAATCAGCCCCAGCATTTT. Translating it yields CSVGNSNQPQHF.